This TCR beta chain was captured by sequencing in a study of T cell responses to AZD1222 COVID-19 vaccine. The study, taken as a whole, reports: Researchers took repertoire samples only after the peak T cell response had come. Reportedly, close to half of spike-specific TCRs are directed against unmutated variant regions.

In the case of this clone: Its specificity is not known.

Produced via immunoSEQ multiplex PCR; TCRdb's table is partial and in-frame only. The sample has roughly 150,000 clones, 80% to 95% seen once. Trimming stripped 5 bases from V and 10 bases from J, with 12 bases between. Germline V gene lookup returns CDR1 SEHNR and CDR2 FQNEAQ (reference sequence). The CDR3 is 13 amino acids. The chain recombines TRBV7-9 with TRBJ1-6, with TRBD1 as a possible D gene (6 bases). This specimen consisted of peripheral blood, obtained on day 0 of AZD1222 vaccination. This clonotype was obtained from an adult in good health. The CDR3 DNA is TGTGCCAGCAGCCTTGGACAGAGCTCACCCCTCCACTTT. This codes for CASSLGQSSPLHF.